In this sample, the clone carrying this TCR beta chain turned up many times. Its matching antigen is unknown. J was trimmed by 4 bases and V by 0 bases; bases with no gene match: 4. The germline V gene encodes CDR1 LGHNA and CDR2 YNFKEQ. The length of the CDR3 is 16 residues. This record belongs to a study of early T cells in non-severe SARS-CoV-2 infection. Study background: Unpaired chains resulted from sequencing bulk RNA of unsorted whole blood. Findings of the study overall: Comparison of clonotypes with VDJdb favored anti-spike CD8 responses while missing private and CD4 specificities.

The TCR library protocol attached unique molecular identifiers to the individual cDNA molecules. TCRdb ran MiXCR on the 5' RACE reads and lists one entry per CDR3 protein. The sample lists about 31,000 distinct CDR3 sequences, 5.4% seen once, with 21% in the top ten. The rearrangement uses TRBV4-2 and TRBJ2-1; 9 nucleotides match TRBD1. This sequence was found in an adult who was a healthcare worker with PCR-confirmed SARS-CoV-2 infection or an uninfected control (not recorded which). The specimen was whole blood. CDR3 DNA sequence: TGTGCCAGCAGCCAAGAGGGGGACAGGGTTTACAATGAGCAGTTCTTC. This gives the protein CASSQEGDRVYNEQFF.